Listed below are T cell receptor beta chains from one sample, sequenced in a study of blood T cell repertoires in COVID-19. Clones were read by immunoSEQ multiplex PCR, and TCRdb kept only the in-frame ones, dropping some. The sample records hundreds of thousands of clones, approximately 84% being singletons. The sequenced sample consisted of PBMCs or T cells enriched from blood (not recorded which). The receptor source for this set is a man aged 40-49 years who had recovered from COVID-19. The CDR3 runs from the conserved cysteine through the conserved F or W.

TRBV28	TRBJ2-4	CASSLWTSGDLKNIQYF
TRBV2	TRBJ1-2	CASSENGDRGTKGYTF
TRBV7-9	TRBJ2-1	CASSPPRVNNEQFF
TRBV6-2/TRBV6-3	TRBJ1-1	CASSLGARTEAFF
TRBV30	TRBJ2-7	CAWSLGLGRQYF
TRBV9	TRBJ2-5	CASSSSGVQETQYF
TRBV4-2	TRBJ2-5	CVSSQERGGQETQYF
TRBV4-1	TRBJ1-4	CASSQGGKGGTREKLFF
TRBV7-6	TRBJ2-2	CASSFSRVTGELFF
TRBV2	TRBJ1-6	CASSDRSSYNSPLHF
TRBV21-1	TRBJ1-2	CASSKDVSGTGVSGNYGYTF
TRBV28	TRBJ2-7	CASFAGFEQYF
TRBV30	TRBJ2-1	CAWSVKAGDLNEQFF
TRBV27	TRBJ2-7	CASSLGQSYEQYF
TRBV18	TRBJ2-7	CASSPSSDEQYF
TRBV28	TRBJ1-2	CASSRYGYTF
TRBV18	TRBJ2-7	CASSPTGEDYEQYF
TRBV7-3	TRBJ2-1	CASSLTSGTSANEQFF
TRBV18	TRBJ2-7	CASSDREYYEQYF
TRBV28	TRBJ2-6	CASSSQRGSGANVLTF
TRBV30	TRBJ2-7	CAWSPNGFYEQYF
TRBV28	TRBJ1-1	CASSPATVMNTEAFF
TRBV5-6	TRBJ2-5	CASSPTNSGTQYF
TRBV6-5	TRBJ2-2	CASNRFSNTGELFF
TRBV10-3	TRBJ2-3	CAIQEGLPSTDTQYF
TRBV7-8	TRBJ1-1	CASSSYRGRNTEAFF
TRBV11-2	TRBJ2-1	CASTTRVYNEQFF
TRBV5-1	TRBJ2-5	CASSLGLAWETQYF
TRBV28	TRBJ1-3	CASRDSSGNTIYF
TRBV5-1	TRBJ1-2	CASSRAGGGQVYGYTF
TRBV5-4	TRBJ1-4	CASSAPQGATNEKLFF
TRBV27	TRBJ1-6	CASSSTGNYSPLHF
TRBV24-1	TRBJ2-3	CATSDRASGTSLYTDTQYF
TRBV6-5	TRBJ2-7	CASSRGTGKYEQYF
TRBV27	TRBJ2-7	CASSLTGPREQYF
TRBV7-2	TRBJ2-3	CASSNSGGEGTDTQYF
TRBV3-1/TRBV3-2	TRBJ2-1	CASSQASVDNEQFF
TRBV6-5	TRBJ2-7	CAMGYTGGSYEQYF
TRBV15	TRBJ2-5	CATSRGGTSGRDETQYF
TRBV12-3/TRBV12-4	TRBJ2-2	CASPRGGSGELFF
TRBV5-6	TRBJ1-1	CASSYLRGNTEAFF
TRBV18	TRBJ2-1	CASSPPSGIGEQFF
TRBV30	TRBJ2-5	CAWRGLETQYF
TRBV7-9	TRBJ1-6	CASSLVLQAYSPLHF
TRBV7-2	TRBJ1-6	CASSFPSDSPLHF
TRBV24-1	TRBJ2-1	CATSNNRQGAYNEQFF
TRBV18	TRBJ1-4	CASSLRDSSYEKLFF
TRBV2	TRBJ2-5	CASSEYQGTGETQYF
TRBV5-1	TRBJ2-1	CASSGTSGTVREQFF
TRBV3-1/TRBV3-2	TRBJ1-5	CASSQDTGFQPQHF
TRBV7-9	TRBJ1-3	CARSRGGGADTIYF
TRBV28	TRBJ2-1	CASVSSGTGFGNEQFF
TRBV30	TRBJ2-6	CAWRSFTGDFLRSGANVLTF
TRBV6-5	TRBJ1-1	CASMQGMNTEAFF
TRBV6-5	TRBJ1-1	CATTTSLNTEAFF